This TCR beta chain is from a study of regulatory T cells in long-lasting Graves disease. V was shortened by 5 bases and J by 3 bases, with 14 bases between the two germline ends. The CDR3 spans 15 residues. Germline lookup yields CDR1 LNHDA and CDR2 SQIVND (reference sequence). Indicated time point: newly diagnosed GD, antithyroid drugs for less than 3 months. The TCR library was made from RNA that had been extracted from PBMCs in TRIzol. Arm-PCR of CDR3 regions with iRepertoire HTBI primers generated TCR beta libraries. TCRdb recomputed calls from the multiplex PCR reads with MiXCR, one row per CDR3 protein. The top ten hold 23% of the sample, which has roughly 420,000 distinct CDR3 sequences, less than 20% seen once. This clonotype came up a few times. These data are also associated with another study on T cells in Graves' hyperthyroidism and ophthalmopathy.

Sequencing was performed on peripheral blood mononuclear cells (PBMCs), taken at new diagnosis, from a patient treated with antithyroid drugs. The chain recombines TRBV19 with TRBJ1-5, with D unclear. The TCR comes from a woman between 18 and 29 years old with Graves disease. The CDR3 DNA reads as TGTGCCAGTAGTTTACGACCCCCCGCCAATCAGCCCCAGCATTTT. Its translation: CASSLRPPANQPQHF.